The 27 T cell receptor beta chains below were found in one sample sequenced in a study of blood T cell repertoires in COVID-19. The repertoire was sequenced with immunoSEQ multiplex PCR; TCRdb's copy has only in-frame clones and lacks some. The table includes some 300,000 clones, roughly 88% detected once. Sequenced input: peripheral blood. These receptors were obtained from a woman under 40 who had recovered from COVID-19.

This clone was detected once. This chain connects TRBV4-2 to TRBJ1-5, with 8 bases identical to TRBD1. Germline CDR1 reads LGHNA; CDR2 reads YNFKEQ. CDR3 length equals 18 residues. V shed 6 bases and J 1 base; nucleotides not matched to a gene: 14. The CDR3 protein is CASSSGQGLPISNQPQHF. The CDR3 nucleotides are TGTGCCAGCAGTTCAGGACAGGGATTACCGATCAGCAATCAGCCCCAGCATTTT.

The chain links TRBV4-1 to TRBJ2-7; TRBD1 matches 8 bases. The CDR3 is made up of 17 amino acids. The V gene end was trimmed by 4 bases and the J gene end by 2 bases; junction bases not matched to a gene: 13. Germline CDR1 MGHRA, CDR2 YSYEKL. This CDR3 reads CASSPLTRGRGPYEQYF. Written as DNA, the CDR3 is TGCGCCAGCAGCCCCCTCACTCGGGGCAGGGGGCCCTACGAGCAGTACTTC.

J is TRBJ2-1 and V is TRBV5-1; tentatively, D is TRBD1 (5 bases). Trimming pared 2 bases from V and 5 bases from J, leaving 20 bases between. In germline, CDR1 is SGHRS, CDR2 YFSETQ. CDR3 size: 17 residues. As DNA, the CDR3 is TGCGCCAGCAGCTTATTATTTGGGGCTTCTGCACACAATGAGCAGTTCTTC. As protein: CASSLLFGASAHNEQFF.

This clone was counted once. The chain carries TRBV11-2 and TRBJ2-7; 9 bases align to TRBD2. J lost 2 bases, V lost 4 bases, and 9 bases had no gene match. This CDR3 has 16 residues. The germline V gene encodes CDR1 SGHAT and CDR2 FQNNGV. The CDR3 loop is CASSSMGRGGAYEQYF. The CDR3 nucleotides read TGTGCCAGCAGCTCGATGGGTCGCGGGGGGGCCTACGAGCAGTACTTC.

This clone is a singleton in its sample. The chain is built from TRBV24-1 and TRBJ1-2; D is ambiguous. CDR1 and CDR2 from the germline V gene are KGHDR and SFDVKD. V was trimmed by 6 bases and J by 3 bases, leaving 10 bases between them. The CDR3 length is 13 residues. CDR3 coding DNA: TGTGCCACCAGTCGGGGTTTGGACTATGGCTACACCTTC. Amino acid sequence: CATSRGLDYGYTF.

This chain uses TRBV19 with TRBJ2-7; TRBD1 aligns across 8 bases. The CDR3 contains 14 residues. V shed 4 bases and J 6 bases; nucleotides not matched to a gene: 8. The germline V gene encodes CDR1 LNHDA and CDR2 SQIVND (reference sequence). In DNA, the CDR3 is TGTGCCAGTAGTACAGGACAGGGCGTACGCGAGCAGTACTTC. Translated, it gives CASSTGQGVREQYF.

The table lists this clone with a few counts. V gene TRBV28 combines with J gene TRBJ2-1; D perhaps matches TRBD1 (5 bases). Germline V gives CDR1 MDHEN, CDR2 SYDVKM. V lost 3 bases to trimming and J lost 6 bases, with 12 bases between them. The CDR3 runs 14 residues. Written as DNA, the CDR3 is TGTGCCAGCAGTTTTCTCTCTAGGGGCAATGAGCAGTTCTTC. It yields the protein CASSFLSRGNEQFF.

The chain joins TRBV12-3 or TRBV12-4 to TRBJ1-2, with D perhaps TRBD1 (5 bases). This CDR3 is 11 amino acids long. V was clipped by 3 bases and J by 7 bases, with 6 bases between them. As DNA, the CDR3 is TGTGCCAGCAGTTTGGGGGGTGGCTACACCTTC. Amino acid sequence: CASSLGGGYTF.

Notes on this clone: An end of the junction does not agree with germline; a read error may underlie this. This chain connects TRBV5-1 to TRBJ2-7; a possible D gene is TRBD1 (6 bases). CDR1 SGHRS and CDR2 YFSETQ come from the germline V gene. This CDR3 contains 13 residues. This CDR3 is CASSLDRERICHF. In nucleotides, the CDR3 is TGCGCCAGCAGCTTGGACAGGGAAAGGATCTGCCACTTC.

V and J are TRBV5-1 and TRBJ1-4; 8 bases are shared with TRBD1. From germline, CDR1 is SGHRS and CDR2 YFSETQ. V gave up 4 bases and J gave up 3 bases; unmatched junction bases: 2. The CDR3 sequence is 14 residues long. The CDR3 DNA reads TGCGCCAGCAGCCCGGACAGGGCTAATGAAAAACTGTTTTTT. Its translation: CASSPDRANEKLFF. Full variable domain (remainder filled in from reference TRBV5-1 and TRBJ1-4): KAGVTQTPRYLIKTRGQQVTLSCSPISGHRSVSWYQQTPGQGLQFLFEYFSETQRNKGNFPGRFSGRQFSNSRSEMNVSTLELGDSALYLCASSPDRANEKLFFGSGTQLSVL.

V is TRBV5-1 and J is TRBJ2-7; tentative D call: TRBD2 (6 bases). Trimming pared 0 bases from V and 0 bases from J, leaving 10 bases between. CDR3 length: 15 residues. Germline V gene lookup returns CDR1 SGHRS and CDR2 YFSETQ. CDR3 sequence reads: CASSLDRGLSYEQYF. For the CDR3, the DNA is TGCGCCAGCAGCTTGGACCGGGGACTCTCCTACGAGCAGTACTTC.

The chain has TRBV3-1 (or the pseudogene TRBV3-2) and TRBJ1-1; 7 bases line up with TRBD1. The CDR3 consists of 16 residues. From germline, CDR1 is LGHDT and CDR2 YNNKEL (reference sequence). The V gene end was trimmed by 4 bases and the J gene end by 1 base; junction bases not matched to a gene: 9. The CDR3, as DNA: TGTGCCAGCAGCCCCAGACTGGACAGGTGGAACACTGAAGCTTTCTTT. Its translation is CASSPRLDRWNTEAFF.

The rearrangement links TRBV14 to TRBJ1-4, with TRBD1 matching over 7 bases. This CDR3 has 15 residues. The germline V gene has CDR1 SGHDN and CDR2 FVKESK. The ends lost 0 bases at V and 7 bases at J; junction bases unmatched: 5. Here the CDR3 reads CASSQEQGSIEKLFF. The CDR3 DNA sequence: TGTGCCAGCAGCCAAGAACAGGGGAGTATTGAAAAACTGTTTTTT.

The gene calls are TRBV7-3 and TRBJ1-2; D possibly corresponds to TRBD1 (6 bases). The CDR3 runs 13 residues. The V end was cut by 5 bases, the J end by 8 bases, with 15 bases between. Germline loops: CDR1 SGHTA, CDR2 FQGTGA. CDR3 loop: CASSKTTGSGYTF. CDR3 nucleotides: TGTGCCAGCAGCAAAACCACAGGGAGCGGCTACACCTTC.

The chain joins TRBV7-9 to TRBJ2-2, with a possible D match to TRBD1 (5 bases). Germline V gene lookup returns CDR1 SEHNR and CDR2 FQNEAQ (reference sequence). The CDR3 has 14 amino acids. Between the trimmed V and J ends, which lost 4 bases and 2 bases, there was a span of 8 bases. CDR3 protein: CASSWGPNTGELFF. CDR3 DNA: TGTGCCAGCAGCTGGGGCCCTAACACCGGGGAGCTGTTTTTT.

The CDR3 coding sequence is TGTGCCAGCAGCGACAGGGCCTATGGCTACACCTTC. Protein: CASSDRAYGYTF. The chain is built from TRBV7-9 and TRBJ1-2; 7 nucleotides line up with TRBD1. The CDR3 spans 12 residues. J lost 4 bases, V lost 5 bases, and 1 base had no gene match. Looked up from germline, CDR1 is SEHNR and CDR2 is FQNEAQ (reference sequence).

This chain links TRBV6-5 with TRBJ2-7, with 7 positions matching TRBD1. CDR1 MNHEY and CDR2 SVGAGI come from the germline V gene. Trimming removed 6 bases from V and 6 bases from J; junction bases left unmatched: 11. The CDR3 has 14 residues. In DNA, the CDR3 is TGTGCCAGCAGGGCTGACAGGGTGACGGGCGAGCAGTACTTC. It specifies CASRADRVTGEQYF.

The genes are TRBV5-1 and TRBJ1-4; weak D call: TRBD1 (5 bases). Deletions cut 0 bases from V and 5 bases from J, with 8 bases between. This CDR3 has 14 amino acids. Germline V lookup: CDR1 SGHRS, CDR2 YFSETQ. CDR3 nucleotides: TGCGCCAGCAGCTTGGACAGGCGAAATGAAAAACTGTTTTTT. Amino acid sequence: CASSLDRRNEKLFF.

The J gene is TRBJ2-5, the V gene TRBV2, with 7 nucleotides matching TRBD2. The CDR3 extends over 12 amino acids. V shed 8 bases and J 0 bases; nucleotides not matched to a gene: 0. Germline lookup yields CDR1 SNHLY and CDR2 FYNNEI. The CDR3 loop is CASAGDQETQYF. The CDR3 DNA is TGTGCCAGCGCGGGGGACCAAGAGACCCAGTACTTC. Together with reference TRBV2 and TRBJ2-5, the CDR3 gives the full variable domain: EPEVTQTPSHQVTQMGQEVILRCVPISNHLYFYWYRQILGQKVEFLVSFYNNEISEKSEIFDDQFSVERPDGSNFTLKIRSTKLEDSAMYFCASAGDQETQYFGPGTRLLVL.

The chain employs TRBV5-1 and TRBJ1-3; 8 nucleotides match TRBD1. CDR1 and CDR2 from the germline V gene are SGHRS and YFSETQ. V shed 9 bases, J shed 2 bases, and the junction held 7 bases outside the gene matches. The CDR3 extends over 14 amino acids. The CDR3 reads CATGPTGAGNTIYF. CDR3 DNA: TGCGCCACCGGACCGACAGGGGCTGGAAACACCATATATTTT.

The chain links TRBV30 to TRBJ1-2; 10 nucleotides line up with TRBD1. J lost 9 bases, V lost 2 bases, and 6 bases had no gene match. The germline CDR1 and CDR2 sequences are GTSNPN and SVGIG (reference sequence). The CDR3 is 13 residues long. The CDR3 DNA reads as TGTGCCTGGAGTTTCAAGGACAGGGGGAGCTACACCTTC. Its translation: CAWSFKDRGSYTF.

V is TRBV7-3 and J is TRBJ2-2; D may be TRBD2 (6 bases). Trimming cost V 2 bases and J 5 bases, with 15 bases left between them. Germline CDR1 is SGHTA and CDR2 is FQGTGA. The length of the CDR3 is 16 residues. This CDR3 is CASSLSARRETGELFF. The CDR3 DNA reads TGTGCCAGCAGCTTATCGGCCAGGAGGGAAACCGGGGAGCTGTTTTTT.

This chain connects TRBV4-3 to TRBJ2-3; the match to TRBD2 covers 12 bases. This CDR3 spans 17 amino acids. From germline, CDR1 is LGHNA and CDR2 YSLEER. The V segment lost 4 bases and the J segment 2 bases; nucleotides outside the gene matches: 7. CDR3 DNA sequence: TGCGCCAGCAGCCCGCACCCTAGCGGGGGGGCCACAGATACGCAGTATTTT. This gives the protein CASSPHPSGGATDTQYF.

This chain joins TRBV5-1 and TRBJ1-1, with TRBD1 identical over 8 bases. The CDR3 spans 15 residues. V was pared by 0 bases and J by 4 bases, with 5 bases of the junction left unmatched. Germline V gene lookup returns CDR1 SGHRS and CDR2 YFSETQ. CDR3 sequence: CASSLEAQGATEAFF. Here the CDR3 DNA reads TGCGCCAGCAGCTTGGAGGCTCAGGGGGCCACTGAAGCTTTCTTT.

CDR3 amino acids: CSSQKPRTGDSRSSEAFF. In DNA form, the CDR3 reads TGCAGCTCCCAAAAACCGCGGACAGGGGATAGTAGATCATCGGAAGCTTTCTTT. V and J are TRBV29-1 and TRBJ1-1; 9 bases line up with TRBD1. With 8 bases clipped from V and 8 bases from J, the junction kept 27 bases outside the gene matches. CDR3 length equals 18 residues. CDR1 and CDR2 from the germline V gene are SQVTM and ANQGSEA.

CDR3 residues: CASNPRGTAYEQYF. In DNA form, the CDR3 reads TGTGCCAGTAATCCTAGGGGGACCGCCTACGAGCAGTACTTC. The V and J genes are TRBV28 and TRBJ2-7; D might be TRBD1 (6 bases). CDR1 and CDR2 from the germline V gene are MDHEN and SYDVKM. The ends were cut back, 9 bases at V and 2 bases at J, with 17 bases in the middle. The CDR3 runs 14 residues.

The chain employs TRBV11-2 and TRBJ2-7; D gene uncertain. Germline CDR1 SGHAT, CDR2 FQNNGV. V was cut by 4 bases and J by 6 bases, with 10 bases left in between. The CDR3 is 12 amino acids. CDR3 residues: CASSSTRFEQYF. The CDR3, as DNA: TGTGCCAGCAGCTCAACCCGGTTCGAGCAGTACTTC.